These 30 T cell receptor beta chains share one sample of origin, sequenced in a study of patients and donors after allogeneic stem cell transplantation. TCRdb redid the calling of the RT-PCR reads with MiXCR, one entry per CDR3 protein. The data show roughly 180,000 distinct CDR3 sequences, 35% to 50% seen once. The specimen was blood, either unsorted or a sorted T cell fraction (not recorded which). All receptors come from a human donor who was either an allogeneic HSCT recipient or a stem cell or donor lymphocyte infusion donor (not recorded which). It is not recorded whose cells these are; they may come from a transplant donor.

The chain uses TRBV29-1 and TRBJ1-1; tentatively, D is TRBD1 (6 bases). V lost 6 bases to trimming and J lost 0 bases, with 20 bases between them. CDR3 length: 16 amino acids. CDR1 and CDR2 (germline): SQVTM, ANQGSEA. This chain's CDR3 is CSVLHLVDSLNTEAFF. The CDR3 coding sequence is TGCAGCGTACTTCATTTGGTGGACAGCTTGAACACTGAAGCTTTCTTT.

This clonotype has a handful of counts. The chain couples TRBV28 to TRBJ1-2; D call uncertain. The V end was cut by 6 bases, the J end by 8 bases, with 10 bases between. This CDR3 comprises 11 residues. The germline V gene encodes CDR1 MDHEN and CDR2 SYDVKM. The CDR3 loop reads CASRDSEGYTF. The CDR3 DNA reads TGTGCCAGCAGAGACTCGGAGGGCTACACCTTC.

This clonotype was counted only a few times. V gene TRBV7-9 combines with J gene TRBJ2-7; the D is unclear. Deletions cut 5 bases from V and 7 bases from J, with 9 bases between. The CDR3 sequence is 11 residues long. Germline CDR1 reads SEHNR; CDR2 reads FQNEAQ (reference sequence). In DNA form, the CDR3 reads TGTGCCAGCAGCGCTGTCTTTGAGCAGTACTTC. It yields the protein CASSAVFEQYF. Full variable domain (rest looked up from reference TRBV7-9 and TRBJ2-7): DTGVSQNPRHKITKRGQNVTFRCDPISEHNRLYWYRQTLGQGPEFLTYFQNEAQLEKSRLLSDRFSAERPKGSFSTLEIQRTEQGDSAMYLCASSAVFEQYFGPGTRLTVT.

V is TRBV7-8 and J is TRBJ1-5; D is possibly TRBD1 (5 bases). CDR1 and CDR2 (germline): SGHVS, FQNEAQ. The CDR3 is 15 residues long. V was shortened by 0 bases and J by 6 bases, with 12 bases between the two germline ends. CDR3 region: CASSLAEGPGQPQHF. For the CDR3, the DNA is TGTGCCAGCAGCTTAGCGGAGGGGCCCGGTCAGCCCCAGCATTTT.

The V and J genes are TRBV18 and TRBJ1-4; D unresolved. Trimming shortened V by 1 base and J by 4 bases, and 10 bases separated the two germline ends. Germline V gene lookup returns CDR1 KGHSH and CDR2 LQKENI. The CDR3 is made up of 15 amino acids. The CDR3 reads CASSPLMEFNEKLFF. The CDR3 DNA reads as TGTGCCAGCTCACCACTTATGGAATTTAATGAAAAACTGTTTTTT.

This clonotype was picked up one time. The genes are TRBV5-6 and TRBJ2-2; tentatively, D is TRBD1 (6 bases). The germline V gene has CDR1 SGHDT and CDR2 YYEEEE. The length of the CDR3 is 15 residues. Trimming removed 2 bases at V and 0 bases at J, with 8 bases between. CDR3 sequence (DNA): TGTGCCAGCAGCTTAGGACAGCCGAACACCGGGGAGCTGTTTTTT. Amino acid sequence: CASSLGQPNTGELFF.

Turning to this clonotype: One end of the junction varies from germline; a read error may be responsible. The chain combines TRBV4-2 with TRBJ1-4, with D perhaps TRBD1 (6 bases). This CDR3 is 16 amino acids long. The germline V gene has CDR1 LGHNA and CDR2 YNFKEQ. The CDR3 protein is CASSQDRGALNEKMFF. CDR3 DNA: TGTGCCAGCAGCCAAGATAGGGGGGCATTGAATGAAAAAATGTTTTTT.

As concerns this clonotype: An end of the junction does not agree with germline; a read error may underlie this. The rearrangement links TRBV5-8 to TRBJ1-1; D gene uncertain. This CDR3 is 13 amino acids long. Germline lookup yields CDR1 SGHTS and CDR2 YDEGEE. The CDR3 nucleotides read TGTGCCGGCAGCCCGGGCGGGTATGATAAGTACATTTTT. It yields the protein CAGSPGGYDKYIF.

The rearrangement links TRBV3-1 to TRBJ2-3; 7 positions agree with TRBD1. The CDR3 contains 17 residues. Trimming cost V 0 bases and J 0 bases; bases outside gene matches: 6. Germline V lookup: CDR1 LGHDT, CDR2 YNNKEL (reference sequence). The CDR3 here is CASSQEATGVSTDTQYF. CDR3 DNA sequence: TGTGCCAGCAGCCAAGAAGCAACAGGGGTCAGCACAGATACGCAGTATTTT.

This clonotype was detected a few times. The chain has TRBV7-2 and TRBJ1-5; 10 bases map to TRBD1. The CDR3 has 15 amino acids. Germline V gene sequence: CDR1 SGHTA, CDR2 FQGNSA. V shed 5 bases, J shed 4 bases, and the junction held 5 bases outside the gene matches. In DNA, the CDR3 is TGTGCCAGCAGCCTGACAGGGGGCCCGAATCAGCCCCAGCATTTT. This gives the protein CASSLTGGPNQPQHF.

The chain recombines TRBV21-1 with TRBJ1-3. TRBV21-1 is labeled a pseudogene. There are 15 residues in the CDR3. The CDR3 sequence: CASSNRNPSGNTIYF. The DNA for the CDR3 is TGTGCCAGCAGCAATCGGAACCCTTCGGGAAACACCATATATTTT.

The V and J genes are TRBV12-3 or TRBV12-4 and TRBJ2-1; D gene uncertain. V was cut by 6 bases and J by 5 bases, with 11 bases left in between. The CDR3 is made up of 13 amino acids. CDR3 DNA: TGTGCCAGCAGCCCCGTTAGCAACAATGAGCAGTTCTTC. It is translated as CASSPVSNNEQFF.

The CDR3 loop is CAINTEAFF. The DNA of the CDR3 is TGTGCCATCAACACTGAAGCTTTCTTT. The chain uses TRBV5-6 and TRBJ1-1; D unclear. The CDR3 is 9 amino acids. Deletions cut 9 bases from V and 2 bases from J, with 2 bases between. CDR1 SGHDT and CDR2 YYEEEE come from the germline V gene.

The chain recombines TRBV12-3 or TRBV12-4 with TRBJ2-3; no firm D call. V lost 6 bases to trimming and J lost 2 bases, with 15 bases between them. The CDR3 totals 15 residues. The CDR3 region is CASRVLLGFTDTQYF. CDR3 in DNA: TGTGCCAGCAGAGTCCTCCTAGGATTCACAGATACGCAGTATTTT.

This clonotype was seen just once. V and J are TRBV12-3 or TRBV12-4 and TRBJ2-1; D not certain. This CDR3 region has 12 residues. The V end was cut by 8 bases, the J end by 7 bases, with 12 bases between. The CDR3 is CASCSNLNEQFF. The CDR3 DNA is TGTGCCAGCTGTTCCAATTTGAATGAGCAGTTCTTC.

This clonotype turned up a few times. This chain joins TRBV20-1 and TRBJ1-4; D not resolved. V was pared by 6 bases and J by 4 bases, with 12 bases between. The length of the CDR3 is 13 residues. Looked up from germline, CDR1 is DFQATT and CDR2 is SNEGSKA (reference sequence). This CDR3 reads CSAMLANNEKLFF. In DNA form, the CDR3 reads TGCAGTGCGATGCTGGCGAATAATGAAAAACTGTTTTTT.

The CDR3 nucleotides are TGTGCCAGCAGCTACAAGGGGCCAGGGGAGACCCAGTACTTC. This codes for CASSYKGPGETQYF. The rearrangement joins TRBV4-2 to TRBJ2-5; D is perhaps TRBD1 (5 bases). The CDR3 totals 14 residues. Germline CDR1 reads LGHNA; CDR2 reads YNFKEQ. Trimming stripped 5 bases from V and 5 bases from J, with 15 bases between.

This clonotype is a singleton in its sample. The chain uses TRBV27 and TRBJ2-7; no clear D. The CDR3 has 11 residues. Germline V gives CDR1 MNHEY, CDR2 SMNVEV (reference sequence). V dropped 6 bases and J dropped 5 bases, with 8 bases sitting between them. CDR3 bases: TGTGCCAGCAGGTCGTTCCACGAGCAGTACTTC. Its translation is CASRSFHEQYF.

The chain links TRBV15 to TRBJ2-7; the match to TRBD1 covers 8 bases. This CDR3 comprises 17 residues. Per germline, CDR1 LNHNV and CDR2 YYDKDF (reference sequence). J gave up 2 bases and V 2 bases, and 11 bases lay outside the gene matches. For the CDR3, the DNA is TGTGCCACCAGCAGAAACCTGGGACAGGCACAACCCTACGAGCAGTACTTC. Protein product: CATSRNLGQAQPYEQYF. The whole variable domain, filled in from reference TRBV15 and TRBJ2-7, reads DAMVIQNPRYQVTQFGKPVTLSCSQTLNHNVMYWYQQKSSQAPKLLFHYYDKDFNNEADTPDNFQSRRPNTSFCFLDIRSPGLGDTAMYLCATSRNLGQAQPYEQYFGPGTRLTVT.

This clonotype was recorded at least ten times. The chain employs TRBV20-1 and TRBJ2-1; TRBD2 agrees at 12 bases. The germline CDR1 and CDR2 sequences are DFQATT and SNEGSKA (reference sequence). This CDR3 comprises 19 residues. J lost 5 bases, V lost 0 bases, and 14 bases had no gene match. CDR3 in amino acids: CSARDPLAGGPMGNNEQFF. CDR3 sequence (DNA): TGCAGTGCTAGAGATCCCCTAGCGGGAGGGCCCATGGGAAACAATGAGCAGTTCTTC.

This clonotype was observed once. The chain is built from TRBV6-5 and TRBJ1-2; maybe TRBD1 (5 bases). Germline lookup yields CDR1 MNHEY and CDR2 SVGAGI. Trimming cost V 0 bases and J 3 bases, with 11 bases left between them. The CDR3 runs 15 residues. The CDR3 reads CASSYSSGTHYGYTF. The CDR3 nucleotides are TGTGCCAGCAGTTACTCGTCCGGGACGCACTATGGCTACACCTTC.

The J gene is TRBJ1-5, the V gene TRBV6-6, with D possibly matching TRBD1 (6 bases). CDR1 is MNHNY and CDR2 is SVGAGI in the germline V gene (reference sequence). V was clipped by 6 bases and J by 0 bases, with 12 bases between them. The CDR3 sequence is 15 residues long. CDR3 sequence: CASRRTDYSNQPQHF. Written as DNA, the CDR3 is TGTGCCAGCAGGAGGACAGACTATAGCAATCAGCCCCAGCATTTT.

This clonotype occurred a few times. The chain employs TRBV9 and TRBJ1-1; 7 nucleotides match TRBD1. The CDR3 runs 15 residues. J lost 1 base, V lost 4 bases, and 7 bases had no gene match. Germline V CDR1 and CDR2: SGDLS, YYNGEE. Here the CDR3 reads CASSPDRAENTEAFF. As DNA, the CDR3 is TGTGCCAGCAGCCCCGACAGGGCGGAGAACACTGAAGCTTTCTTT.

The V gene is TRBV14, the J gene TRBJ2-7; D is perhaps TRBD2 (5 bases). CDR1 is SGHDN and CDR2 is FVKESK in the germline V gene. Trimming pared 4 bases from V and 1 base from J, leaving 14 bases between. The CDR3 is 15 residues long. The DNA for the CDR3 is TGTGCCAGCAGCCCTCGGGAATCAACATCCTACGAGCAGTACTTC. Residues: CASSPRESTSYEQYF.

The rearrangement uses TRBV10-3 and TRBJ2-7; TRBD1 aligns across 9 bases. The CDR3 runs to 15 residues. The germline V gene has CDR1 ENHRY and CDR2 SYGVKD. J gave up 5 bases and V 6 bases, and 11 bases lay outside the gene matches. The CDR3 loop reads CAIRTGTGYTDEQYF. In nucleotides, the CDR3 is TGTGCCATCAGGACCGGGACAGGGTATACCGACGAGCAGTACTTC.

V gene TRBV28 combines with J gene TRBJ2-5; no definite D call. V dropped 2 bases and J dropped 1 base, with 5 bases sitting between them. There are 13 residues in the CDR3. Germline loops: CDR1 MDHEN, CDR2 SYDVKM. The chain's CDR3 is CASSLSIQETQYF. The CDR3 DNA is TGTGCCAGCAGTTTAAGTATCCAAGAGACCCAGTACTTC.

V gene TRBV12-3 or TRBV12-4 combines with J gene TRBJ1-6; tentative D call: TRBD1 (6 bases). V dropped 5 bases and J dropped 5 bases, with 13 bases sitting between them. CDR3 length equals 15 residues. The CDR3 DNA is TGTGCCAGCAGTCGTGACAGGACGGATAATTCACCCCTCCACTTT. Its protein is CASSRDRTDNSPLHF.

The chain employs TRBV27 and TRBJ1-1; 11 bases are a match to TRBD1. CDR3 length equals 15 residues. The ends lost 5 bases at V and 6 bases at J; junction bases unmatched: 8. Germline V gives CDR1 MNHEY, CDR2 SMNVEV (reference sequence). Written as DNA, the CDR3 is TGTGCCAGCAGTCCAGCGGGGACAGGGGGACCTGAAGCTTTCTTT. This codes for CASSPAGTGGPEAFF.

The chain links TRBV15 to TRBJ2-3; possible D gene TRBD1, 6 bases. The length of the CDR3 is 16 residues. V was shortened by 4 bases and J by 6 bases, with 20 bases between the two germline ends. CDR1 and CDR2 (germline): LNHNV, YYDKDF (reference sequence). CDR3 sequence reads: CATSTSPILRGDTQYF. DNA for the CDR3: TGTGCCACCAGCACGAGCCCTATACTTAGGGGGGATACGCAGTATTTT.

On this clonotype itself: Mismatch with germline at one junction end may stem from a read error. The genes are TRBV12-3 or TRBV12-4 and TRBJ1-1; D remains unclear. This CDR3 comprises 14 residues. CDR3 sequence (DNA): TGTGCCAGCAGTTTAGCCCGGACGAACCCTGAAGCTTTCTTT. The encoded protein is CASSLARTNPEAFF.